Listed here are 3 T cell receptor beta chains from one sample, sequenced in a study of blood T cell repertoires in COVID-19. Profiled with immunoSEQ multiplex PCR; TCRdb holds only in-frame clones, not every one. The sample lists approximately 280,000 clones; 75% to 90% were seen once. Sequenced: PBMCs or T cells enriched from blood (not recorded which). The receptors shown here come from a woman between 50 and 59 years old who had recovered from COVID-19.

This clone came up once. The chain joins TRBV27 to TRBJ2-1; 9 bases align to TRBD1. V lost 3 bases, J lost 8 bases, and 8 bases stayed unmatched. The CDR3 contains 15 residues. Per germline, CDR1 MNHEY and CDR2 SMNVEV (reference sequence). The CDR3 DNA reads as TGTGCCAGCAGTTTTAAGACAGGGGGTTTCCATGAGCAGTTCTTC. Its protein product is CASSFKTGGFHEQFF.

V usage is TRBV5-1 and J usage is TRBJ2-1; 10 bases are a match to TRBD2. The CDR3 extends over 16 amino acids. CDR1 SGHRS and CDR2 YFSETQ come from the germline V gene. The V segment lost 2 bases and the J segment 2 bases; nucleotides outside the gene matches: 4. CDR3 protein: CASSFSSGSTYNEQFF. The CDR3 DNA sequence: TGCGCCAGCAGCTTTTCTAGCGGGAGCACCTACAATGAGCAGTTCTTC.

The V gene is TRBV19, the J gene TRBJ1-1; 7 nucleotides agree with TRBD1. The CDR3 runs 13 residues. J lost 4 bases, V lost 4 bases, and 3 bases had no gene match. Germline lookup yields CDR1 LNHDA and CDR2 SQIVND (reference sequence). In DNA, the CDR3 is TGTGCCAGTAGTAACACAGGGGCCACTGAAGCTTTCTTT. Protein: CASSNTGATEAFF.